Each of the 9 T cell receptor beta chains below was sequenced from the same sample in a study of spatial heterogeneity in lung cancer. Specified time point: sample taken at primary tumor resection. TCRdb reprocessed the 5' RACE reads with MiXCR, giving one entry per CDR3 protein. The data show some 100,000 distinct CDR3 sequences, with around 12% seen just once and about 40% held by the top ten. Sequencing used PBMCs, obtained at surgery. All receptors derive from a male donor with early-stage non-small cell lung cancer.

This clonotype was picked up many times. V usage is TRBV24-1 and J usage is TRBJ2-2; unclear D gene. Germline CDR1 and CDR2: KGHDR and SFDVKD. V shed 6 bases and J shed 4 bases, with 5 bases lying between them. The CDR3 runs to 12 residues. The CDR3 region is CATSKGTGELFF. The CDR3 nucleotides are TGTGCCACCAGTAAAGGCACCGGGGAGCTGTTTTTT.

The sample holds a few counts of this clonotype. The genes are TRBV29-1 and TRBJ2-2, with TRBD1 matching 8 bases. Germline trimming cut 7 bases from V and 0 bases from J; bases unmatched to any gene: 4. Looked up from germline, CDR1 is SQVTM and CDR2 is ANQGSEA. This CDR3 spans 14 amino acids. CDR3 nucleotide sequence: TGCAGCGCTGGGACAGGTTCGAACACCGGGGAGCTGTTTTTT. It specifies CSAGTGSNTGELFF.

This clonotype appeared a few times. The chain links TRBV7-3 to TRBJ2-1; D unresolved. There are 13 residues in the CDR3. Trimming shortened V by 3 bases and J by 4 bases, and 7 bases separated the two germline ends. Germline V CDR1 and CDR2: SGHTA, FQGTGA. CDR3 sequence: CASSLGTYNEQFF. CDR3 nucleotides: TGTGCCAGCAGCTTGGGAACGTACAATGAGCAGTTCTTC.

This clonotype was found a few times. The chain carries TRBV20-1 and TRBJ1-5; a possible D gene is TRBD1 (5 bases). The CDR3 sequence is 14 residues long. The germline V and J ends were trimmed by 1 base and 6 bases, with 13 bases remaining between them. Germline V gene data show CDR1 as DFQATT and CDR2 as SNEGSKA (reference sequence). In nucleotides, the CDR3 is TGCAGTGCTAGAGCCGGGCTCGACAGTCAGCCCCAGCATTTT. Amino acid sequence: CSARAGLDSQPQHF.

The genes are TRBV19 and TRBJ2-2, with D tentatively TRBD2 (6 bases). V lost 5 bases to trimming and J lost 1 base, with 8 bases between them. The CDR3 is 14 amino acids. Germline V gives CDR1 LNHDA, CDR2 SQIVND (reference sequence). CDR3 in amino acids: CASSGGLNTGELFF. The DNA for the CDR3 is TGTGCCAGTAGTGGGGGGTTGAACACCGGGGAGCTGTTTTTT.

A few counts support this clonotype. The J gene is TRBJ2-1, the V gene TRBV28, with 9 bases fitting TRBD2. Germline CDR1 is MDHEN and CDR2 is SYDVKM. The V and J ends lost 3 bases and 1 base, in that order; junction bases with no gene match: 1. This CDR3 contains 15 residues. CDR3 nucleotides: TGTGCCAGCAGTTTTGCGGGAGGGTCCTACAATGAGCAGTTCTTC. This sequence encodes CASSFAGGSYNEQFF.

This clonotype was recorded at least ten times. The genes are TRBV27 and TRBJ2-7, with D hard to call. The germline V gene has CDR1 MNHEY and CDR2 SMNVEV (reference sequence). Trimming pared 5 bases from V and 7 bases from J, leaving 18 bases between. This CDR3 is built from 14 residues. CDR3 sequence reads: CASSPLKELQEQYF. The CDR3 DNA reads as TGTGCCAGCAGTCCCTTAAAGGAGTTACAGGAGCAGTACTTC.

The CDR3 protein is CAISAFGGRGSNQPQHF. The CDR3 DNA follows: TGTGCCATCAGTGCATTTGGGGGTAGAGGTAGCAATCAGCCCCAGCATTTT. V is TRBV10-3 and J is TRBJ1-5, with a possible D match to TRBD1 (5 bases). This CDR3 has 17 amino acids. V was cut by 4 bases and J by 0 bases, with 16 bases left in between. Germline V gene sequence: CDR1 ENHRY, CDR2 SYGVKD.

The CDR3 DNA is TGCAGTGCTAGAGCGGGGGTTTCCTACGAGCAGTACTTC. Its protein product is CSARAGVSYEQYF. The genes are TRBV20-1 and TRBJ2-7; a possible D gene is TRBD2 (6 bases). Germline V CDR1 and CDR2: DFQATT, SNEGSKA (reference sequence). The CDR3 has 13 amino acids. Deletions cut 1 base from V and 1 base from J, with 8 bases between.